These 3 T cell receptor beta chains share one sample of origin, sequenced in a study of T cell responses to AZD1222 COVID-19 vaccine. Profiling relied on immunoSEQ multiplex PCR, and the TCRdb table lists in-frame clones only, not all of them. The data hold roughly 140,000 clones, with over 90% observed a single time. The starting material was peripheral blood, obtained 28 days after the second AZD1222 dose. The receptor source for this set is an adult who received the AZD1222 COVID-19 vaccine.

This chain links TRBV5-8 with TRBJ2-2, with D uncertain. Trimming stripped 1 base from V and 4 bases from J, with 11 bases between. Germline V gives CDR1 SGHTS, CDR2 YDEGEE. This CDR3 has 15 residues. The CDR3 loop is CASSLSTWVTGELFF. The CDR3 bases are TGTGCCAGCAGCTTGTCCACATGGGTCACCGGGGAGCTGTTTTTT.

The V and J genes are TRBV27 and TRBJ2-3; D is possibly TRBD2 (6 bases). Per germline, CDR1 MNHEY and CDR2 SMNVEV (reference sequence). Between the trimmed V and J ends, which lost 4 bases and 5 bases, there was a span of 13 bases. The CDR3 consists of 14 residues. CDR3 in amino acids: CASSSPGGEDTQYF. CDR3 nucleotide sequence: TGTGCCAGCAGTTCCCCCGGGGGTGAAGATACGCAGTATTTT.

In DNA, the CDR3 is TGTGCCAGCAGACAAAGGTCGGACTTCTCCTACGAGCAGTACTTC. Amino acids: CASRQRSDFSYEQYF. The chain links TRBV7-2 to TRBJ2-7; the D gene is possibly TRBD2 (5 bases). Germline assignment: CDR1 SGHTA and CDR2 FQGNSA. This CDR3 has 15 amino acids. Trimming stripped 6 bases from V and 0 bases from J, with 15 bases between.